This T cell receptor beta chain is drawn from a study of cytomegalovirus exposure and HLA in healthy donors. For the study at large: Among roughly 180 million T cells, an earlier analysis found roughly 110 million unique TCR beta sequences. Most genotyped donors, 65% to 90% of roughly 400, had Caucasian-associated genetic ancestry. General study points: Overall, about 160 TCR beta chains were annotated as cytomegalovirus-associated. Per a prior analysis, the majority of TCR beta V segments were productive roughly 90% or roughly 30% of the time.

PCR amplification relied on 60 Vbeta primers (plus 13 Jbeta primers). Profiling relied on immunoSEQ multiplex PCR, and the TCRdb table lists in-frame clones only, not all of them. The sample includes some 130,000 clones, 65% to 80% of them seen just once. This clone has just a few counts. Its antigen is unknown. Germline loops: CDR1 MDHEN, CDR2 SYDVKM. CDR3 length: 13 residues. The V end was cut by 6 bases, the J end by 4 bases, with 12 bases between. The J gene is TRBJ1-1, the V gene TRBV28; D gene uncertain. The receptor was isolated from a middle-aged man in good health and CMV-seronegative. Specimen: PBMCs. The CDR3 nucleotides are TGTGCCAGCAGGACACCGGTGCGCACTGAAGCTTTCTTT. Its translation: CASRTPVRTEAFF.